This T cell receptor beta chain was found in a study of T cell changes during pregnancy in multiple sclerosis. TCRdb's copy holds only in-frame clones and misses some; the assay was immunoSEQ multiplex PCR. The repertoire holds about 94,000 clones, with over 90% as singletons. This CDR3 spans 15 amino acids. Unmatched junction bases numbered 5, after V lost 4 bases and J lost 2 bases. CDR1 is MDHEN and CDR2 is SYDVKM in the germline V gene. The source is a female donor with multiple sclerosis, enrolled in a pregnancy study. Specimen: peripheral blood, collected in the third trimester of pregnancy. The chain joins TRBV28 to TRBJ1-2, with 9 bases that match TRBD1. The CDR3 is CASSSTGTGNYGYTF. The CDR3 coding sequence is TGTGCCAGCAGTTCCACCGGGACAGGGAACTATGGCTACACCTTC.